Listed below are T cell receptor beta chains from one sample, sequenced in a study of shared clonotypes between healthy human individuals. The repertoire was sequenced with immunoSEQ multiplex PCR; TCRdb's copy has only in-frame clones and lacks some. The sample has 2 million to 2.5 million clones, around 95% seen once. Sequencing was done on a sample of naive CD4+ T cells sorted from blood. These TCRs come from a young man in good health. Each CDR3 is given with its conserved first and last residue. A D gene is named only where the DNA matches it firmly. Size is stated for part of the rows, as once, few or many counts, or as a class when the clone is expanded.

V gene	J gene	clone size	D gene	CDR3 protein	CDR3 DNA
TRBV7-8	TRBJ2-7	.	.	CASSLASGKGQYEQYF	TGTGCCAGCAGCTTAGCGTCGGGAAAGGGCCAATACGAGCAGTACTTC
TRBV4-1	TRBJ2-7	once	.	CASSQDPSVENYEQYF	TGCGCCAGCAGCCAAGACCCTAGCGTTGAGAACTACGAGCAGTACTTC
TRBV5-4	TRBJ2-3	.	.	CASSLGQPDTQYF	TGTGCCAGCAGCTTGGGGCAGCCAGATACGCAGTATTTT
TRBV6-1	TRBJ1-2	.	.	CASSEALGNYGYTF	TGTGCCAGCAGTGAAGCGCTAGGGAACTATGGCTACACCTTC
TRBV10-3	TRBJ2-2	once	.	CAIRTRELSGPNTGELFF	TGTGCCATCAGGACGCGAGAACTATCAGGGCCAAACACCGGGGAGCTGTTTTTT
TRBV5-4	TRBJ2-3	once	TRBD2	CASSPPGLAGGPHTQYF	TGTGCCAGCAGCCCTCCGGGACTAGCGGGAGGGCCACATACGCAGTATTTT
TRBV2	TRBJ1-1	.	TRBD1	CASSFQGANSNTEAFF	TGTGCCAGCAGTTTTCAGGGGGCGAACTCGAACACTGAAGCTTTCTTT
TRBV7-2	TRBJ1-1	.	.	CASSFELMNTEAFF	TGTGCCAGCAGCTTTGAGCTCATGAACACTGAAGCTTTCTTT
TRBV30	TRBJ1-1	.	.	CAWSVRGVSGEAFF	TGTGCCTGGAGTGTACGGGGGGTGAGTGGTGAAGCTTTCTTT
TRBV5-1	TRBJ2-1	.	TRBD2	CASSSKTLAGAYNEQFF	TGCGCCAGCAGCTCAAAAACACTAGCGGGGGCCTACAATGAGCAGTTCTTC
TRBV7-7	TRBJ2-3	.	TRBD2	CASSPGLAGETDTQYF	TGTGCTAGCAGCCCGGGACTAGCGGGAGAAACAGATACGCAGTATTTT
TRBV11-2	TRBJ2-1	.	TRBD1	CASSPGGQGSYNEQFF	TGTGCCAGCAGCCCCGGGGGACAGGGCTCCTACAATGAGCAGTTCTTC
TRBV18	TRBJ2-5	once	.	CASSRGTQETQYF	TGTGCCAGCTCTCGGGGGACACAAGAGACCCAGTACTTC
TRBV6-6	TRBJ1-1	.	.	CASSRDGNTEAFF	TGTGCCAGCAGCCGAGACGGTAACACTGAAGCTTTCTTT
TRBV6-1	TRBJ1-5	.	TRBD1	CASSESTGYGSNQPQHF	TGTGCCAGCAGTGAATCGACAGGGTATGGTAGCAATCAGCCCCAGCATTTT
TRBV10-3	TRBJ2-5	once	.	CAISPGTETQYF	TGTGCCATCAGCCCGGGGACGGAGACCCAGTACTTC
TRBV10-3	TRBJ2-7	.	.	CAISESSGLGATVPRYEQYF	TGTGCCATCAGTGAGTCATCCGGGCTTGGGGCCACGGTACCCCGGTACGAGCAGTACTTC
TRBV5-1	TRBJ1-1	.	.	CASSLTESNTEAFF	TGCGCCAGCAGCTTGACAGAGTCGAACACTGAAGCTTTCTTT
TRBV28	TRBJ2-3	.	.	CASSQRQGTTDTQYF	TGTGCCAGCAGTCAGCGGCAGGGGACCACAGATACGCAGTATTTT
TRBV9	TRBJ1-4	.	.	CASSGRGLQGEKLFF	TGTGCCAGCAGCGGCCGGGGACTCCAGGGAGAAAAACTGTTTTTT